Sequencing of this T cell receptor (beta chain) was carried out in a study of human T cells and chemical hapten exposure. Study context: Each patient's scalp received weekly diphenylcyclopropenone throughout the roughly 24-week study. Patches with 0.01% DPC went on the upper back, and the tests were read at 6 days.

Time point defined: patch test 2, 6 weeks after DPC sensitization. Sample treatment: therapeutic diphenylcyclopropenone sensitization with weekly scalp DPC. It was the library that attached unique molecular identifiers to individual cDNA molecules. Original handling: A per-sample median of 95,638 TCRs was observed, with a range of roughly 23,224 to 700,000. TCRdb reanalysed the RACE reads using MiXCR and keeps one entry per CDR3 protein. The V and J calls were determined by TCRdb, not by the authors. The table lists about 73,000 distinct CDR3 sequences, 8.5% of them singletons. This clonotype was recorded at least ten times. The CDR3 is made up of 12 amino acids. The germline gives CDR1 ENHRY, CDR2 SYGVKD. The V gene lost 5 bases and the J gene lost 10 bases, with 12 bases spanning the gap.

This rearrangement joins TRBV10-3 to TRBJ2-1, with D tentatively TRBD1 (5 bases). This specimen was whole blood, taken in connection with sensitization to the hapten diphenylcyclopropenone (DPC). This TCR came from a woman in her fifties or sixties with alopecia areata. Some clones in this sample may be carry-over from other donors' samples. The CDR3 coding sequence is TGTGCCATCAGTCCAGGGCTAGGGGAGCAGTTCTTC. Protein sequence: CAISPGLGEQFF.